This T cell receptor (beta chain) emerged from a study of neoadjuvant nivolumab and ipilimumab in lung cancer. The germline CDR1 and CDR2 sequences are MNHNY and SVGAGI (reference sequence). The CDR3 runs 14 residues. Germline trimming cut 10 bases from V and 4 bases from J; bases unmatched to any gene: 12. Only in-frame clones appear in the TCRdb table, and some are missing; sequencing was by immunoSEQ multiplex PCR. The sample lists tens of thousands of clones, roughly 84% occurring once. The genes are TRBV6-6 and TRBJ1-2; 7 nucleotides line up with TRBD1. Specimen: peripheral blood, collected before neoadjuvant nivolumab, alone or with ipilimumab. The receptor was isolated from an adult with non-small cell lung cancer. The CDR3 DNA is TGTGCCACCGGGGGAGACAGGGCCTCCTATGGCTACACCTTC. It translates to CATGGDRASYGYTF.